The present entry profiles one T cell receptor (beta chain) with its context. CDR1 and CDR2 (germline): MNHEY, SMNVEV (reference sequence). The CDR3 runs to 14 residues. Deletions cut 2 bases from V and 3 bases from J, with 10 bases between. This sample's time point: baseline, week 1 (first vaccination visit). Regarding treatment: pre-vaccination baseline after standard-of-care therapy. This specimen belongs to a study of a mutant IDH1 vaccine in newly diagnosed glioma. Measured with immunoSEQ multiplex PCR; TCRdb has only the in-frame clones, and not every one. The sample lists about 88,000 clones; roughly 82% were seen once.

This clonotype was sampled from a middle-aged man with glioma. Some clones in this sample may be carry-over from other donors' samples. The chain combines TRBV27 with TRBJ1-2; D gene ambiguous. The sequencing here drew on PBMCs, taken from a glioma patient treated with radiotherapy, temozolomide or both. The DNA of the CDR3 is TGTGCCAGCAGTTTACACGGCGAATACTATGGCTACACCTTC. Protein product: CASSLHGEYYGYTF.